The 28 T cell receptor beta chains given below trace back to one sample, sequenced in a study of vaccination and CD4 T cells after COVID-19. These receptors lack a known antigen. Once obtained from cultured CD4+ T cells, the DNA was sequenced using the Oncomine TCR Beta short-read assay. TCRdb reprocessed the PCR reads with MiXCR, giving one entry per CDR3 protein. This table holds around 20,000 distinct CDR3 sequences, less than 55% found once. Treatment reported: roughly 11-day PBMC culture with coronavirus spike peptide pools or control peptides (ViraFEST assay). Sequenced sample: cultured CD4+ T cells from blood. These receptors came from a human donor with COVID-19.

V gene TRBV7-6 combines with J gene TRBJ2-1; 7 bases are a match to TRBD2. Germline V CDR1 and CDR2: SGHVS, FNYEAQ. The CDR3 has 16 residues. V lost 5 bases to trimming and J lost 1 base; unmatched junction nucleotides: 8. CDR3 sequence reads: CASSPSGGGSYNEQFF. The CDR3 coding sequence is TGTGCCAGCAGCCCCTCTGGCGGGGGTTCCTACAATGAGCAGTTCTTC.

The chain links TRBV7-9 to TRBJ1-4; D gene uncertain. The CDR3 consists of 14 residues. Deletions cut 0 bases from V and 3 bases from J, with 5 bases between. Germline V gene sequence: CDR1 SEHNR, CDR2 FQNEAQ (reference sequence). The DNA of the CDR3 is TGTGCCAGCAGCTTAGCAGGGTCTAATGAAAAACTGTTTTTT. It is translated as CASSLAGSNEKLFF.

This rearrangement joins TRBV28 to TRBJ1-2; TRBD1 agrees at 7 bases. Per germline, CDR1 MDHEN and CDR2 SYDVKM. This CDR3 spans 14 amino acids. The J segment lost 4 bases and the V segment lost 10 bases, leaving 12 bases of the junction unmatched. CDR3 nucleotides: TGTGCCACCTCCCTCCCAGGGGGGATCTATGGCTACACCTTC. It specifies CATSLPGGIYGYTF.

This clonotype was counted a few times. The genes are TRBV20-1 and TRBJ2-5; D possibly corresponds to TRBD1 (5 bases). Deletions cut 4 bases from V and 3 bases from J, with 12 bases between. CDR1 and CDR2 (germline): DFQATT, SNEGSKA (reference sequence). This CDR3 has 13 amino acids. The CDR3 region has the DNA TGCAGTGCTACGTTAGGGGCCGAAGAGACCCAGTACTTC. Its translation is CSATLGAEETQYF.

The count of this clonotype is one. CDR3 amino acids: CATLSNPGQGARTGELFF. Written as DNA, the CDR3 is TGTGCCACTCTCTCAAACCCAGGACAGGGGGCGCGCACCGGGGAGCTGTTTTTT. This chain uses TRBV7-6 with TRBJ2-2, with 11 bases matching TRBD1. The germline CDR1 and CDR2 sequences are SGHVS and FNYEAQ. CDR3 length equals 18 residues. The trim removed 10 bases at V and 4 bases at J, leaving 17 bases unmatched.

This clonotype has more than one count but fewer than ten. The gene calls are TRBV20-1 and TRBJ1-1; D unclear. The CDR3 is 17 residues long. The ends were cut back, 1 base at V and 0 bases at J, with 18 bases in the middle. Germline CDR1 and CDR2: DFQATT and SNEGSKA (reference sequence). The CDR3 region is CSARVERPGGMNTEAFF. The CDR3 nucleotides are TGCAGTGCTAGAGTAGAGAGGCCCGGCGGCATGAACACTGAAGCTTTCTTT.

V gene TRBV10-2 combines with J gene TRBJ2-5; TRBD2 agrees at 11 bases. From germline, CDR1 is WSHSY and CDR2 SAAADI. The V and J ends lost 3 bases and 1 base, in that order; junction bases with no gene match: 7. The CDR3 totals 17 residues. CDR3 sequence (DNA): TGCGCCAGCAGTGAATTTAGCGGGGGGGCCAGCCAAGAGACCCAGTACTTC. This encodes CASSEFSGGASQETQYF.

This clonotype showed up just a few times. The V gene is TRBV19, the J gene TRBJ1-5; 7 positions match TRBD1. The V gene's germline CDR1 is LNHDA and CDR2 SQIVND (reference sequence). The junction had 9 bases not matched to a gene; V was cut back by 5 bases and J by 5 bases. This CDR3 contains 15 residues. The DNA of the CDR3 is TGTGCCAGTAGTTCCGACAGGGTCAACTATCAGCCCCAGCATTTT. The encoded protein is CASSSDRVNYQPQHF.

This sequence joins TRBV6-5 and TRBJ1-1; D call uncertain. The CDR3 consists of 14 residues. Germline CDR1 and CDR2: MNHEY and SVGAGI. V was cut by 6 bases and J by 3 bases, with 14 bases left in between. CDR3 coding DNA: TGTGCCAGCAGAGACTCGGGGTTACACACTGAAGCTTTCTTT. This codes for CASRDSGLHTEAFF.

This clonotype turned up a few times. For the CDR3, the DNA is TGTGCCAGTAGGCCCAGGGGTAGGGAGACCCAGTACTTC. Translating gives CASRPRGRETQYF. The chain links TRBV19 to TRBJ2-5; possible D gene TRBD1, 6 bases. The CDR3 loop spans 13 amino acids. V shed 6 bases and J shed 5 bases, with 13 bases lying between them. Looked up from germline, CDR1 is LNHDA and CDR2 is SQIVND (reference sequence).

The gene calls are TRBV18 and TRBJ1-1; D uncertain. The germline gives CDR1 KGHSH, CDR2 LQKENI. This CDR3 comprises 15 residues. V was pared by 1 base and J by 1 base, with 10 bases between. The CDR3 region has the DNA TGTGCCAGCTCACCACTGGGGTCGGGGAACACTGAAGCTTTCTTT. Protein: CASSPLGSGNTEAFF.

A few counts support this clonotype. The V call is TRBV2, the J call TRBJ2-6; tentatively, D is TRBD2 (6 bases). V was pared by 6 bases and J by 4 bases, with 13 bases between. Germline V lookup: CDR1 SNHLY, CDR2 FYNNEI. This CDR3 spans 15 amino acids. The CDR3 DNA reads TGTGCCAGCAGGAGAGGGGCGGGAGGGGCCAACGTCCTGACTTTC. It specifies CASRRGAGGANVLTF.

The chain has TRBV30 and TRBJ2-3; no firm D call. The V gene's germline CDR1 is GTSNPN and CDR2 SVGIG (reference sequence). The V end was cut by 5 bases, the J end by 3 bases, with 12 bases between. This CDR3 has 13 amino acids. The CDR3 loop reads CAWGLEWTDTQYF. The CDR3 nucleotides are TGTGCCTGGGGTCTGGAGTGGACAGATACGCAGTATTTT.

The genes are TRBV29-1 and TRBJ1-4; D ambiguous. The length of the CDR3 is 15 residues. Germline CDR1 SQVTM, CDR2 ANQGSEA. V lost 3 bases and J 6 bases, leaving 17 bases between the germline ends. DNA of the CDR3: TGCAGCGTTGAGCTCGGGGTAGGGAGGGATGAAAAACTGTTTTTT. Its translation is CSVELGVGRDEKLFF.

The gene calls are TRBV5-8 and TRBJ1-2; D is perhaps TRBD1 (5 bases). CDR3 size: 14 residues. Germline values: CDR1 SGHTS, CDR2 YDEGEE. V dropped 0 bases and J dropped 2 bases, with 8 bases sitting between them. The CDR3 spells CASSLGQRNYGYTF. The CDR3 region has the DNA TGTGCCAGCAGCTTGGGACAGAGGAACTATGGCTACACCTTC. Looking up the rest from reference TRBV5-8 and TRBJ1-2 gives the full variable domain: EAGVTQSPTHLIKTRGQQATLRCSPISGHTSVYWYQQALGLGLQFLLWYDEGEERNRGNFPPRFSGRQFPNYSSELNVNALELEDSALYLCASSLGQRNYGYTFGSGTRLTVV.

With regard to this clonotype: The junction and the germline gene differ at one end; a read error may be behind it. The chain combines TRBV5-3 with TRBJ1-5, with D perhaps TRBD1 (5 bases). TRBV5-3 is recorded as an ORF, its role being uncertain. The CDR3 has 16 residues. Here the CDR3 DNA reads TGTGCCAGCAGCTTGGTAGGGGAAGGTGGCAATCAGCCCCAGCATTTT. Translated: CASSLVGEGGNQPQHF.

The chain uses TRBV15 and TRBJ2-3; 7 bases line up with TRBD2. Trimming cost V 6 bases and J 8 bases; bases outside gene matches: 8. The CDR3 length is 13 residues. CDR1 LNHNV and CDR2 YYDKDF come from the germline V gene (reference sequence). The CDR3 spells CATRPSAGVTQYF. In DNA form, the CDR3 reads TGTGCCACCAGACCCTCCGCGGGAGTTACGCAGTATTTT.

The chain recombines TRBV3-1 with TRBJ1-5; TRBD1 matches at 7 bases. This CDR3 has 15 residues. Trimming cost V 2 bases and J 5 bases; bases outside gene matches: 6. Germline values: CDR1 LGHDT, CDR2 YNNKEL (reference sequence). For the CDR3, the DNA is TGTGCCAGCAGCCAACAGGGACAGCGGTATCAGCCCCAGCATTTT. Its translation is CASSQQGQRYQPQHF.

This clonotype is a singleton in its sample. The CDR3 DNA is TGTGCCAGCCGGTACGGATTGGGTTCTGCGGGTCAGCCCCAGCATTTT. This codes for CASRYGLGSAGQPQHF. This chain connects TRBV12-3 or TRBV12-4 to TRBJ1-5; D remains ambiguous. Trimming stripped 8 bases from V and 6 bases from J, with 23 bases between. The CDR3 extends over 16 amino acids.

This clonotype was observed a few times. CDR3 region: CASSLRQGSNSPLHF. The CDR3 DNA sequence: TGTGCCAGCAGTCTAAGACAGGGGAGTAATTCACCCCTCCACTTT. This sequence joins TRBV27 and TRBJ1-6, with TRBD1 matching over 8 bases. Germline V lookup: CDR1 MNHEY, CDR2 SMNVEV (reference sequence). The CDR3 length is 15 residues. Trimming removed 5 bases from V and 6 bases from J; junction bases left unmatched: 6.

The DNA of the CDR3 is TGTGCCAGCACCTCGATAGCGGGGGGCACAGATACGCAGTATTTT. Translating it yields CASTSIAGGTDTQYF. The V gene is TRBV11-3, the J gene TRBJ2-3, with 9 nucleotides matching TRBD2. Germline values: CDR1 SGHNT, CDR2 YENEEA. The CDR3 loop spans 15 amino acids. V gave up 7 bases and J gave up 1 base; unmatched junction bases: 6.

This clonotype occurred a few times. V and J are TRBV6-1 and TRBJ2-4; D call uncertain. The V gene lost 8 bases and the J gene lost 5 bases, with 10 bases spanning the gap. CDR1 and CDR2 from the germline V gene are MNHNS and SASEGT. The CDR3 spans 12 residues. CDR3 protein: CASGVRQNIQYF. CDR3 coding DNA: TGTGCCAGCGGGGTGAGGCAAAACATTCAGTACTTC.

By share, this clonotype counts as medium-sized (0.01 to 0.1%). A junction boundary mismatches the germline segment, possibly from a read error. The chain combines TRBV7-7 with TRBJ2-3; 9 positions match TRBD2. This CDR3 has 15 residues. CDR1 is SSHAT, CDR2 FNYEAQ, per germline (reference sequence). CDR3 coding DNA: TGTGCTAGCAGTTTGGGCGGGGGGGCCACAGATACGCAGTATTTT. Translated: CASSLGGGATDTQYF.

This clonotype was observed a handful of times. The chain recombines TRBV6-1 with TRBJ2-7; 8 bases match TRBD2. V was pared by 6 bases and J by 4 bases, with 14 bases of the junction left unmatched. Looked up from germline, CDR1 is MNHNS and CDR2 is SASEGT. CDR3 length: 16 residues. The CDR3 loop reads CASSTSMVGGAYEQYF. In DNA, the CDR3 is TGTGCCAGCAGCACCTCCATGGTCGGGGGGGCTTACGAGCAGTACTTC.

V and J are TRBV29-1 and TRBJ2-7; 8 nucleotides align to TRBD2. Unmatched junction bases numbered 9, after V lost 2 bases and J lost 3 bases. Germline CDR1 SQVTM, CDR2 ANQGSEA. This CDR3 region has 15 residues. The CDR3 DNA follows: TGCAGCGTTGAAAAGGGGAGCGGGGGAATCTACGAGCAGTACTTC. Amino acid sequence: CSVEKGSGGIYEQYF.

The J gene is TRBJ1-6, the V gene TRBV28, with TRBD1 as a possible D gene (6 bases). This CDR3 spans 13 amino acids. V lost 10 bases to trimming and J lost 0 bases, with 7 bases between them. Germline V CDR1 and CDR2: MDHEN, SYDVKM. Here the CDR3 DNA reads TGTGCCACCAGGGGCTCCTATAATTCACCCCTCCACTTT. It is translated as CATRGSYNSPLHF.

The chain is built from TRBV7-2 and TRBJ1-1, with a possible D match to TRBD1 (5 bases). CDR3 length: 13 residues. With 4 bases removed from V and 4 bases from J, the gap between germline ends came to 10 bases. In germline, CDR1 is SGHTA, CDR2 FQGNSA. The CDR3 coding sequence is TGTGCCAGCAGCTACAATAGGGGCACTGAAGCTTTCTTT. Protein product: CASSYNRGTEAFF.

The rearrangement links TRBV15 to TRBJ1-3; the D gene is possibly TRBD1 (6 bases). V gave up 3 bases and J gave up 2 bases, with 14 bases separating them. Germline V CDR1 and CDR2: LNHNV, YYDKDF (reference sequence). The CDR3 has 16 residues. For the CDR3, the DNA is TGTGCCACCAGCAGTCCACCGAGGACAGCTGGAAACACCATATATTTT. This encodes CATSSPPRTAGNTIYF.